The rows below give T cell receptor beta chains drawn from one sample of a study of blood T cells in healthy people across ages. TCRdb passed the 5' RACE reads through MiXCR, listing each CDR3 protein once. The sample has about 640,000 distinct CDR3 sequences, approximately 59% seen once. The sequenced sample consisted of blood. The receptors here all came from a man aged 60-69 years in good health. Each CDR3 is given with its conserved first and last residue.

V gene	J gene	CDR3 protein
TRBV10-3	TRBJ2-3	CAISQNPFGDTQYF
TRBV12-3/TRBV12-4	TRBJ2-1	CANQEGPSYNEQFF
TRBV4-1	TRBJ2-7	CASSQDVTGGQRSYEQYF
TRBV5-1	TRBJ2-5	CASSLDGGGADGETQYF
TRBV20-1	TRBJ2-1	CSARVSGGRFSYNERFF
TRBV27	NA	CASRPGSRETQYF
TRBV28	TRBJ1-5	CASTTDGNRQPQHF
TRBV20-1	TRBJ2-5	CGARRGPETQYF
TRBV7-2	TRBJ1-2	CASSSQGGFYGYTF
TRBV7-9	TRBJ2-3	CASSPRLAGEDTQYF
TRBV11-3	TRBJ2-1	CASSPTRGHEQFF
TRBV5-5	TRBJ2-1	CASSSASGGEYEQFF
TRBV5-1	NA	CASSFSVGGSGAYNEQYF
TRBV12-3/TRBV12-4	TRBJ2-1	CASIKLAGGYNEQFF
TRBV20-1	TRBJ2-5	CSASGGAIQETQYF
TRBV10-3	TRBJ2-1	CAISEFKRGDNEQFF